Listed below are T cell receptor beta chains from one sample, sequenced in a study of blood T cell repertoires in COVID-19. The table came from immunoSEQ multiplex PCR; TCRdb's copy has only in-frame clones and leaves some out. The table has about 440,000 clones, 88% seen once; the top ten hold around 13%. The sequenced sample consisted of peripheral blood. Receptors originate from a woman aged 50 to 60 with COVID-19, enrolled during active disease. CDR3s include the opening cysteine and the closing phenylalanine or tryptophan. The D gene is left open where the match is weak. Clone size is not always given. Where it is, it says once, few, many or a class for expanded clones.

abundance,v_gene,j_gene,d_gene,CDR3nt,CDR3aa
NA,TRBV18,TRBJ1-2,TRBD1,TGTGCCAGCTCACTACCGGGACAGGGGCTAAGAGGCTACACCTTC,CASSLPGQGLRGYTF
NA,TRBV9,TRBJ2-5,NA,TGTGCCAGCAGCGGCCATGCGGGGGCCGTAGAGACCCAGTACTTC,CASSGHAGAVETQYF
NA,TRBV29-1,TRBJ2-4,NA,TGCAGCGTTCTCAATATACGGGAAAACATTCAGTACTTC,CSVLNIRENIQYF
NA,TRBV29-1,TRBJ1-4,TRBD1,TGCAGCGTCCGACAGGGCGGGGGGGAAAAACTGTTTTTT,CSVRQGGGEKLFF
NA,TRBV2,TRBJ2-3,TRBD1,TGTGCCAGCAGTCCCGGAGGGAACAGGGGGACGCAGTATTTT,CASSPGGNRGTQYF
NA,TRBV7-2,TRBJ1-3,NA,TGTGCCAGCAGCTTAGTCCCTGGACAAGAAAACACCATATATTTT,CASSLVPGQENTIYF
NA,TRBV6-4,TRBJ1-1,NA,TGTGCCAGCAGTGACTCGAACCAGGGAGGCACTGAAGCTTTCTTT,CASSDSNQGGTEAFF
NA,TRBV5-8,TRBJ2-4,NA,TGTGCCAGCAGCTCCCGGGTACTAGCCAAAAACATTCAGTACTTC,CASSSRVLAKNIQYF
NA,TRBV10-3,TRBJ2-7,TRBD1,TGTGCCATCAGTGAGTCGAGATTTGGACAGGACTCCTACGAGCAGTACTTC,CAISESRFGQDSYEQYF
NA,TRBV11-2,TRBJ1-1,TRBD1,TGTGCCAGCAGCACAAGGACAGGCACTGAAGCTTTCTTT,CASSTRTGTEAFF
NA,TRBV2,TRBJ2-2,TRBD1,TGTGCCAGCAGACTCCTCTTTGGGACAGGGAATAAGGACGGGGAGCTGTTTTTT,CASRLLFGTGNKDGELFF
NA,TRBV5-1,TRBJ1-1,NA,TGCGCCAGCAGCTTCGGACCCGCACAGGACACTGAAGCTTTCTTT,CASSFGPAQDTEAFF
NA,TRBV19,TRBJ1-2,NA,TGTGCCAGTAGTATTGTTTGGGGAGAAGTTGGGAACTATGGCTACACCTTC,CASSIVWGEVGNYGYTF
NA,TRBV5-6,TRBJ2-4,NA,TGTGCCAGCAGCTTAACGGACAAGCAGTACTTC,CASSLTDKQYF
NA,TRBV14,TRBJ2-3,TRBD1,TGTGCCAGCAGCCAAGATTTCGCCAGGGGGCCGACAGATACGCAGTATTTT,CASSQDFARGPTDTQYF
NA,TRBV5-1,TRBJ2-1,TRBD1,TGCGCCAGCAGTTTGGACAGGGCCAATGAGCAGTTCTTC,CASSLDRANEQFF
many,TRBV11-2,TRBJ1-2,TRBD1,TGTGCCAGCAGCCCTGGGACAGGGTGGGATGGCTACACCTTC,CASSPGTGWDGYTF
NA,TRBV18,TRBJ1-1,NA,TGTGCCAGCTCTTCGGGGCGGGGGACTGAAGCTTTCTTT,CASSSGRGTEAFF
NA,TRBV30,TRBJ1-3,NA,TGTGCCTGGAGTGTAGGAGGTACTAGCTCTGGAAACACCATATATTTT,CAWSVGGTSSGNTIYF
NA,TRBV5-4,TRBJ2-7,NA,TGTGCCAGCAGCTTCTCAGGGAACAACGAGCAGTACTTC,CASSFSGNNEQYF
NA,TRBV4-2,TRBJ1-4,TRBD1,TGTGCCAGCAGCCAAGGGGCTCGGACAGGGGGCGAGAAACTGTTTTTT,CASSQGARTGGEKLFF
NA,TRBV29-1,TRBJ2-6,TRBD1,TGCAGCGTTGCTGGGACAGGGGGTTCTGGGGCCAACGTCCTGACTTTC,CSVAGTGGSGANVLTF
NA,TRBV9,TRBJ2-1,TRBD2,TGTGCCAGCAGCGTATCGGGACTAACCCACAATGAGCAGTTCTTC,CASSVSGLTHNEQFF
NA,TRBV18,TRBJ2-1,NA,TGTGCCAGCTCACCCCTGAGGGGGATGGCTACCTACAATGAGCAGTTCTTC,CASSPLRGMATYNEQFF